One and the same sample provided the 9 T cell receptor beta chains below, sequenced in a study of T cells in Graves' hyperthyroidism and ophthalmopathy. There were TCR beta CDR3 regions amplified from RNA transcripts. With the HTBI primer set, the TCR CDR3 went through a first round of RT-PCR. TCRdb re-called the multiplex PCR reads with MiXCR, one entry per CDR3 protein. This sample has approximately 600,000 distinct CDR3 sequences, with under 15% found just once. Sequencing input: blood. These receptors were obtained from a woman between 40 and 50 years old with Graves' ophthalmopathy.

In its sample, this clonotype was seen many times. V is TRBV2 and J is TRBJ1-2; D is unresolved. The germline V gene has CDR1 SNHLY and CDR2 FYNNEI. The CDR3 has 11 residues. Trimming took off 3 bases at V and 8 bases at J, with 7 bases between the two ends. For the CDR3, the DNA is TGTGCCAGCAGTGACCCATGGGGCTACACCTTC. Protein product: CASSDPWGYTF.

This clonotype was recorded at least ten times. The chain has TRBV6-5 and TRBJ1-1; TRBD1 matches 7 bases. The V gene's germline CDR1 is MNHEY and CDR2 SVGAGI. The V and J ends lost 0 bases and 4 bases, in that order; junction bases with no gene match: 5. The CDR3 runs 15 residues. The CDR3 nucleotides are TGTGCCAGCAGTTACTCGGCCAGGGGGACCACTGAAGCTTTCTTT. It yields the protein CASSYSARGTTEAFF.

This clonotype was observed many times. The chain recombines TRBV10-3 with TRBJ2-1, with a tentative D call TRBD1 (5 bases). The CDR3 loop spans 14 amino acids. Trimming pared 8 bases from V and 6 bases from J, leaving 17 bases between. Germline lookup yields CDR1 ENHRY and CDR2 SYGVKD. The CDR3 is CAIGAGGLGNEQFF. The CDR3 DNA is TGTGCCATCGGGGCAGGTGGGTTGGGCAATGAGCAGTTCTTC.

This clonotype was detected ten times or more. V usage is TRBV15 and J usage is TRBJ2-7; D is possibly TRBD1 (5 bases). CDR1 is LNHNV and CDR2 is YYDKDF in the germline V gene (reference sequence). V was pared by 0 bases and J by 4 bases, with 16 bases between. The CDR3 extends over 16 amino acids. CDR3 amino acids: CATSRDRSGSGYEQYF. In DNA, the CDR3 is TGTGCCACCAGCAGAGACCGGTCAGGGTCCGGGTACGAGCAGTACTTC.

This clonotype was detected ten times or more. The rearrangement links TRBV28 to TRBJ1-2; D unresolved. V shed 3 bases and J shed 4 bases, with 12 bases lying between them. The CDR3 spans 14 residues. CDR1 is MDHEN and CDR2 is SYDVKM in the germline V gene. CDR3 amino acids: CASSFESAIYGYTF. The CDR3 bases are TGTGCCAGCAGTTTCGAATCCGCCATCTATGGCTACACCTTC.

This clonotype was observed many times. The chain couples TRBV20-1 to TRBJ1-3; D unclear. The V gene lost 0 bases and the J gene lost 0 bases, with 9 bases spanning the gap. The CDR3 loop spans 15 amino acids. Germline CDR1 reads DFQATT; CDR2 reads SNEGSKA (reference sequence). The CDR3 DNA reads TGCAGTGCTAGAGATAAAAAGGACTCTGGAAACACCATATATTTT. Protein sequence: CSARDKKDSGNTIYF.

J is TRBJ1-3 and V is TRBV18; D might be TRBD1 (5 bases). V was clipped by 8 bases and J by 3 bases, with 14 bases between them. CDR3 length: 14 amino acids. Germline CDR1 and CDR2: KGHSH and LQKENI. The CDR3 spells CASAQGSFGNTIYF. CDR3 coding DNA: TGTGCCAGCGCGCAGGGTTCATTTGGAAACACCATATATTTT.

This clonotype showed up many times. This sequence joins TRBV28 and TRBJ2-2; TRBD2 might be the D (6 bases). The CDR3 is 14 residues long. Germline loops: CDR1 MDHEN, CDR2 SYDVKM. The germline V and J ends were trimmed by 2 bases and 7 bases, with 11 bases remaining between them. DNA of the CDR3: TGTGCCAGCAGTTTAGGCGGGGAAGGCGGGGAGCTGTTTTTT. It specifies CASSLGGEGGELFF.

There are many counts of this clonotype. The chain recombines TRBV28 with TRBJ2-7, with 7 bases lining up with TRBD2. In germline, CDR1 is MDHEN, CDR2 SYDVKM. Trimming cost V 1 base and J 2 bases; bases outside gene matches: 17. The CDR3 totals 19 residues. CDR3 region: CASSLFLAATRGATYEQYF. The CDR3 bases are TGTGCCAGCAGTTTATTCCTAGCGGCAACAAGAGGGGCCACCTACGAGCAGTACTTC.